This paragraph reports one T cell receptor (beta chain). Its antigen is as yet unknown. Cultured CD4+ T cell DNA was sequenced using the Oncomine TCR Beta short-read assay. Each CDR3 protein is one row after TCRdb ran MiXCR on the PCR reads. The top ten clones hold about 25% of a sample with fewer than 20,000 distinct CDR3 sequences, about 40% of them seen once. This entry is derived from a study of vaccination and CD4 T cells after COVID-19. The sample's treatment: roughly 10-day PBMC culture with coronavirus spike peptide pools or control peptides (ViraFEST assay). V lost 7 bases and J 3 bases, leaving 15 bases between the germline ends. Germline V CDR1 and CDR2: MNHNS, SASEGT. The CDR3 loop spans 15 amino acids.

The clonotype was recovered from a human donor who received a COVID-19 vaccine. This chain uses TRBV6-1 with TRBJ2-2, with D perhaps TRBD2 (5 bases). Source: CD4+ T cells from blood, cultured in vitro, taken before SARS-CoV-2 vaccination. CDR3 DNA: TGTGCCAGCAACCCTGAGCGGAGGTACACCGGGGAGCTGTTTTTT. It specifies CASNPERRYTGELFF.